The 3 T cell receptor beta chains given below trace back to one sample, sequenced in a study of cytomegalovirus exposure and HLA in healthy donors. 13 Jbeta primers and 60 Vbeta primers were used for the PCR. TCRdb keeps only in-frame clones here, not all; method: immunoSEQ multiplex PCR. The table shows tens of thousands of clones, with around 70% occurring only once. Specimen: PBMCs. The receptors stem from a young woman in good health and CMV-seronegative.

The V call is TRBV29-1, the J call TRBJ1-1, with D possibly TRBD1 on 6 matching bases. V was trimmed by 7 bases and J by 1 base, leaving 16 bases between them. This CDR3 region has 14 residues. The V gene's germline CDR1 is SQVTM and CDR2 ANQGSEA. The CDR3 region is CSGGDIRWNTEAFF. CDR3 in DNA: TGCAGCGGTGGGGACATACGTTGGAACACTGAAGCTTTCTTT.

DNA for the CDR3: TGTGCCAGCAGCGTACATTCTCGGGGGACAGGTTATGGCTACACCTTC. Amino acid sequence: CASSVHSRGTGYGYTF. The chain uses TRBV9 and TRBJ1-2, with TRBD1 matching over 8 bases. This CDR3 is built from 16 residues. The J segment lost 5 bases and the V segment lost 1 base, leaving 10 bases of the junction unmatched. CDR1 and CDR2 from the germline V gene are SGDLS and YYNGEE. Filled out from reference TRBV9 and TRBJ1-2, the complete variable domain reads DSGVTQTPKHLITATGQRVTLRCSPRSGDLSVYWYQQSLDQGLQFLIQYYNGEERAKGNILERFSAQQFPDLHSELNLSSLELGDSALYFCASSVHSRGTGYGYTFGSGTRLTVV.

The CDR3 region has the DNA TGTGCCAGCAGTGAACAGGGAACAAACACCATATATTTT. This codes for CASSEQGTNTIYF. The rearrangement links TRBV2 to TRBJ1-3; tentative D call: TRBD1 (5 bases). V was shortened by 2 bases and J by 6 bases, with 8 bases between the two germline ends. Germline lookup yields CDR1 SNHLY and CDR2 FYNNEI. The CDR3 totals 13 residues.